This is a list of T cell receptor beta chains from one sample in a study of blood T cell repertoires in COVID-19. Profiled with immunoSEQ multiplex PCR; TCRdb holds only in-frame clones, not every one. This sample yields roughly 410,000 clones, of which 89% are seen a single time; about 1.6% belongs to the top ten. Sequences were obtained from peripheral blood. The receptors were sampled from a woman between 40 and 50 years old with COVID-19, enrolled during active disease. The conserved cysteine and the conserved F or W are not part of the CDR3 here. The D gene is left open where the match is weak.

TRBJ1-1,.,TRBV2,ASTGGAGDLSTEAF
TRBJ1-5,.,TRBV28,ASSLLSTQPQH
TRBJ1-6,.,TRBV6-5,ASSSTRGTANSPLH
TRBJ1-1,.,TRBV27,ASSFRPSWATEAF
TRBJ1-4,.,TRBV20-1,SASSGETNEKLF
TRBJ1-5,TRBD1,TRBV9,ASSVGTGDQPQH
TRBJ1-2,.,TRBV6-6,ASIPGGNYGYT
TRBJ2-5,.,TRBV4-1,ASSQVGTGEETQY
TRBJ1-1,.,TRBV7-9,ASSSSTGGPPEPSTEAF
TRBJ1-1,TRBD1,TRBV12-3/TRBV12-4,ASNRGLEAF
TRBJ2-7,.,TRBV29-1,SVLRGGSYEQY
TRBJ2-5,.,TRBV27,ASSLTGEGETQY
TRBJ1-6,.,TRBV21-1,ASSSTGGRNSPLH
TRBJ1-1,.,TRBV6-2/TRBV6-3,ASSYVPGFTEAF
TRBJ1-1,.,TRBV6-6,ASSARAGDTEAF
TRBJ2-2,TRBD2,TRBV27,ASSPPGLAGGWNTGELF
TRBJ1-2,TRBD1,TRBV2,ASSEDRGYGWT
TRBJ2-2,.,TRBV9,ASSVRPGQRRVLVTGELF
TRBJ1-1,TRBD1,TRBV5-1,ASSTDRVDTEAF
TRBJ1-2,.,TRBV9,ASSVGPAGAAYGYT
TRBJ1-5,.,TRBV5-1,ASSATPHKPQH
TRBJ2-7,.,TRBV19,ASSQRQTSSYEQY
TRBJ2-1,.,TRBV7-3,ASSLLAQPSPRDYEQF
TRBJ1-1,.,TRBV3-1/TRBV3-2,ASSQFYSNTEAF
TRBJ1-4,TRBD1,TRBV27,ASSGWAGQGLSTNEKLF
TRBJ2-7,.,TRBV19,ASSIESDSSYEQY
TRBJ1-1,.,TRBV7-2,ASSSSVNTEAF
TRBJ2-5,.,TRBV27,ASKRDYQETQY
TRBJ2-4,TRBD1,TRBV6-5,ASTQGTGGIQY
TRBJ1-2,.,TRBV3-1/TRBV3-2,ASTRQPSNYGYT
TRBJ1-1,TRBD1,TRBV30,AWSSDRVTEAF
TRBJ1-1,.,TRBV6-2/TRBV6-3,ASSMNRAPNTEAF
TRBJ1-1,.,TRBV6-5,AAGQPDAEAF
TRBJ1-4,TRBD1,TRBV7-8,ASSWTGEAEKLF
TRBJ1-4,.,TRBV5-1,ASSLLTGSGKLF
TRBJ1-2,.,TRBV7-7,TAGPLKANYGYT
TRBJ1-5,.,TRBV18,ASSETGNNQPQH
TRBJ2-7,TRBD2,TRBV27,ASSSRGLANEQY
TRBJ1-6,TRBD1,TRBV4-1,ASSRQQGARNSPLH
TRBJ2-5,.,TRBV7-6,ASSLVPETQY
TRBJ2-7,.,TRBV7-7,ASSLELTGHYGEQY
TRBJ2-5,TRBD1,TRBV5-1,ASSLVGQEETQY
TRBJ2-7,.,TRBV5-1,ASSLAESPEQY
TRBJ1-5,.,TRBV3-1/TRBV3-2,ASSQGQDSNQPQH
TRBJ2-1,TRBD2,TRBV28,ASSFTSGGYNEQF
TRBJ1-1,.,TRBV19,ASSINTGLGAF
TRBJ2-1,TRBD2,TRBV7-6,ASSLWTSGALSYNEQF
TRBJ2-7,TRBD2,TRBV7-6,ASSLASTSGSYEQY
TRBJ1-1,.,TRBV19,ASSVGGTMNTEAF
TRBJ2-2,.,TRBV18,ASSQKTNTGELF
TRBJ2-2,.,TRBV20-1,SASEAGNTGELF
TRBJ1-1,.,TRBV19,ASREGVNTEAF
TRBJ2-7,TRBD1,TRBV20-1,SASDRVASYEQY
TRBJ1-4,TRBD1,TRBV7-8,ASSLQGRVYEKLF